This T cell receptor beta chain derives from a study of cytomegalovirus exposure and HLA in healthy donors. At the level of the study: In an early release, HLA-typed donors contributed 90 million or so unique TCR sequences. Study results and caveats: Presence/absence analyses treated sequencing depth as roughly uniform across donors. A previous analysis found most TCR beta V segments productive roughly 87% or roughly 30% of the time.

The study ran its PCR with 60 Vbeta and 13 Jbeta primers. Sequenced by immunoSEQ multiplex PCR; TCRdb stores in-frame clones only, minus some. The profile covers 80,000 to 95,000 clones, with approximately 63% appearing a single time and about 6.7% taken by the ten largest. This clone was picked up a small number of times. Its antigen is unknown. This CDR3 has 15 residues. V was clipped by 5 bases and J by 1 base; unmatched bases: 8. This sequence was found in a woman in her thirties in good health and CMV-seronegative. Sample: PBMCs. The gene calls are TRBV5-7 and TRBJ2-7; 8 bases are a match to TRBD1. TRBV5-7 is flagged as an ORF with uncertain function. The CDR3 is CASSLGGTGSYEQYF. The DNA for the CDR3 is TGTGCCAGCAGTCTAGGCGGGACAGGTTCCTACGAGCAGTACTTC.